This T cell receptor (beta chain) stems from a study of spatial heterogeneity in lung cancer. At the level of the study: Sequenced were any available follow-up PBMC samples, which had been obtained a median of about two years after resection.

CDR1 is SGHVS, CDR2 FQNEAQ, per germline. There are 16 residues in the CDR3. Germline trimming cut 1 base from V and 2 bases from J; bases unmatched to any gene: 6. This clonotype was found a few times. As for time point: blood at routine non-recurrence follow-up after resection. Without sorting, whole RNA was sequenced from tumor, nontumor lung or frozen PBMC. One entry per CDR3 protein, called by TCRdb with MiXCR from the 5' RACE reads. This sample has around 110,000 distinct CDR3 sequences; 10% to 15% occur once, and the top ten carry approximately 16%. The starting material was PBMCs, obtained at follow-up. This TCR was sampled from a male donor with early-stage non-small cell lung cancer. V gene TRBV7-8 combines with J gene TRBJ2-3; the match to TRBD1 covers 7 bases. DNA of the CDR3: TGTGCCAGCAGCTTAGACAGGGGAGTAGTCACAGATACGCAGTATTTT. This gives the protein CASSLDRGVVTDTQYF.